The clone carrying this TCR beta chain was detected a few times. As yet, its antigen is unknown. TCRdb reprocessed the 5' RACE reads with MiXCR, giving one entry per CDR3 protein. The profile shows 700,000 or so distinct CDR3 sequences, 8.5% to 9% of them singletons. The germline CDR1 and CDR2 sequences are DFQATT and SNEGSKA (reference sequence). The germline V and J ends were trimmed by 4 bases and 0 bases, with 18 bases remaining between them. This CDR3 is 16 amino acids long. This specimen belongs to a study of identical twins. Points from the study as a whole: Conclusions relied on cross-sectional statistical analysis, not following the same donors. In zero-insertion analyses, partial confounding could arise from invariant MAIT and iNKT cells. Less excess twin sharing appeared in beta out-of-frame sequences.

The same sample was also studied in work on yellow fever vaccine responses in identical twins.

The V and J genes are TRBV20-1 and TRBJ1-1, with D possibly being TRBD1 (6 bases). The TCR sequence derives from a woman aged 18-35 years in good health. The specimen was PBMCs. The CDR3 region is CSATITGHRMNTEAFF. The CDR3 DNA is TGCAGTGCTACTATCACGGGACATAGAATGAACACTGAAGCTTTCTTT.